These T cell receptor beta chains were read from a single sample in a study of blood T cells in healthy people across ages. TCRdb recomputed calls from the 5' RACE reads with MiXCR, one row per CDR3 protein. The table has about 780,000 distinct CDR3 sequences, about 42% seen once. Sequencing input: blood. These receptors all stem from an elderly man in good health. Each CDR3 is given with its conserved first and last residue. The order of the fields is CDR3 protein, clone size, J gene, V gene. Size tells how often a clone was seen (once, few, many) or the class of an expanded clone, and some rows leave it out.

CASSPDRGRLYEQYF	-	TRBJ2-7	TRBV5-6
CATSRESGLENEQFF	-	TRBJ2-1	TRBV15
CASSPTGEMNTEAFF	few	TRBJ1-1	TRBV18
CASSLGIAGEDTQYF	-	TRBJ2-3	TRBV12-3/TRBV12-4
CASSPPGAGASYNEQFF	-	TRBJ2-1	TRBV7-2
CASSLGLAGGGIHNEQFF	few	TRBJ2-1	TRBV5-1
CASSQIGGVAGLGSYNEQFF	-	TRBJ2-1	TRBV4-1
CASSQEENRDSEYNEQFF	few	TRBJ2-1	TRBV3-1
CASSRNRAQTGELFF	-	TRBJ2-2	TRBV11-1
CASRVSEGTDTQYF	once	TRBJ2-3	TRBV2
CASSWSSGELFF	-	TRBJ2-2	TRBV12-3/TRBV12-4
CASSQVGNRGLAGNTGELFF	-	TRBJ2-2	TRBV7-2
CASSVSGGSEQYF	-	-	TRBV9
CASSPSVETQYF	few	TRBJ2-5	TRBV7-2
CAWRPQGAIVYF	-	TRBJ2-7	TRBV30
CASSEGQTSGLAGGDEQYF	few	TRBJ2-7	TRBV21-1
CASSFGTASTDTQYF	-	TRBJ2-3	TRBV7-6
CASSLTSGEQYF	-	TRBJ2-7	TRBV27
CATSETGMFNEAFF	-	TRBJ1-1	TRBV24-1
CASSKSRGHPYEQYF	-	TRBJ2-7	TRBV7-2
CSARVSRGRPKTSNQPQHF	-	TRBJ1-5	TRBV20-1
CASSQERGQFNYGYTF	-	TRBJ1-2	TRBV3-1
CASSQAPPDTQYF	-	TRBJ2-3	TRBV4-1
CASSAPAGGYTF	-	TRBJ1-2	TRBV19
CSASPPSDYEQYF	few	TRBJ2-7	TRBV20-1
CASSLGTGGRADTQYF	-	TRBJ2-3	TRBV5-6
CSVAPDRDTEAFF	-	TRBJ1-1	TRBV29-1
CASSNSGQGADTQYF	-	TRBJ2-3	TRBV3-1
CASSRLDGVGTEAFF	-	TRBJ1-1	TRBV23-1
CAIKEGSGANVLTF	few	TRBJ2-6	TRBV10-3
CSVGENYGYTF	-	TRBJ1-2	TRBV29-1
CATSRGGSYYNEQFF	-	TRBJ2-1	TRBV15
CASSVEGLFTGELFF	few	TRBJ2-2	TRBV9
CSARDLRLAEHYEQYF	many	TRBJ2-7	TRBV20-1
CASSLEGQVNYGYTF	once	TRBJ1-2	TRBV7-2
CASSPTGVYNEQYF	-	-	TRBV28
CASSRGDSSNTEAFF	-	TRBJ1-1	TRBV6-2/TRBV6-3
CSARGGGRGPTDTQYF	few	TRBJ2-3	TRBV20-1
CASSQDAEYEQYF	-	TRBJ2-7	TRBV4-3
CASSPLADAPYNEQFF	once	TRBJ2-1	TRBV5-1
CSVYRDRSEAFF	-	TRBJ1-1	TRBV29-1
CASMLGGPDNEQFF	-	TRBJ2-1	TRBV6-6
CASSLEGIQGETQYF	-	TRBJ2-5	TRBV7-3
CASSLERGSGTKADTRYF	-	TRBJ2-3	TRBV7-2
CSVGLPGAGYTF	-	TRBJ1-2	TRBV29-1
CASSFSGEEQYF	-	TRBJ2-7	TRBV5-1
CASSIHGTARTDTQYF	once	TRBJ2-3	TRBV19
CSANRGRAGNEQFF	few	TRBJ2-1	TRBV20-1
CASSYSGELNTGELFF	-	TRBJ2-2	TRBV6-2/TRBV6-3
CASSSPGREQYF	many	TRBJ2-7	TRBV28